These 9 T cell receptor beta chains came from one sample sequenced in a study of patients and donors after allogeneic stem cell transplantation. TCRdb recomputed calls from the RT-PCR reads with MiXCR, one row per CDR3 protein. This sample yields about 960,000 distinct CDR3 sequences, of which approximately 18% are seen a single time; approximately 5.9% belongs to the top ten. The sequencing sample was made of blood, either unsorted or a sorted T cell fraction (not recorded which). The receptors here all came from a human donor who was either an allogeneic HSCT recipient or a stem cell or donor lymphocyte infusion donor (not recorded which). It is not recorded whose cells these are; they may come from a transplant donor.

The V and J genes are TRBV7-9 and TRBJ2-3; 10 positions agree with TRBD1. CDR1 and CDR2 from the germline V gene are SEHNR and FQNEAQ (reference sequence). V lost 2 bases and J lost 5; bases outside the gene matches: 4. The CDR3 contains 15 residues. The CDR3 reads CASSLFGTGEDTQYF. CDR3 coding DNA: TGTGCCAGCAGCTTATTCGGGACAGGGGAAGATACGCAGTATTTT.

The chain uses TRBV6-2 or TRBV6-3 and TRBJ1-6; weak D call: TRBD1 (5 bases). V was pared by 5 bases and J by 10 bases, with 18 bases between. The germline V gene encodes CDR1 MNHEY and CDR2 SVGEGT. The CDR3 contains 15 residues. The CDR3: CASSLEIRGRSPLHF. In DNA form, the CDR3 reads TGTGCCAGCAGTCTCGAAATTCGGGGACGATCACCCCTCCACTTT.

The chain has TRBV12-3 or TRBV12-4 and TRBJ2-3; 7 bases align to TRBD2. The junction had 7 bases not matched to a gene; V was cut back by 0 bases and J by 13 bases. CDR3 length: 13 amino acids. The CDR3 loop is CASSLAPLAREYF. The DNA of the CDR3 is TGTGCCAGCAGTTTAGCTCCACTAGCGAGGGAGTATTTT.

This clonotype was detected many times. The chain joins TRBV6-1 to TRBJ1-1; D possibly corresponds to TRBD1 (6 bases). Germline CDR1 MNHNS, CDR2 SASEGT. Trimming pared 5 bases from V and 8 bases from J, leaving 15 bases between. The CDR3 contains 13 residues. CDR3 nucleotide sequence: TGTGCCAGCAGTCGGGGGGAGGGGGTGGAAGCTTTCTTT. Its translation is CASSRGEGVEAFF.

The chain links TRBV5-4 to TRBJ2-5; TRBD2 aligns across 9 bases. Germline V gene data show CDR1 as SGHNT and CDR2 as YYREEE (reference sequence). The V gene end was trimmed by 2 bases and the J gene end by 0 bases; junction bases not matched to a gene: 11. There are 18 residues in the CDR3. CDR3 coding DNA: TGTGCCAGCAGCTTTAGCGGGAGCCCGGTAACCAACCAAGAGACCCAGTACTTC. Amino acids: CASSFSGSPVTNQETQYF.

The chain couples TRBV27 to TRBJ1-1; perhaps TRBD1 as D (5 bases). Germline V lookup: CDR1 MNHEY, CDR2 SMNVEV (reference sequence). V dropped 8 bases and J dropped 4 bases, with 14 bases sitting between them. This CDR3 spans 13 amino acids. Written as DNA, the CDR3 is TGTGCCAGCGGAAAAACAAGGGGCACTGAAGCTTTCTTT. Translated, it gives CASGKTRGTEAFF.

This clonotype was picked up many times. V and J are TRBV7-2 and TRBJ2-1; D not resolved. The CDR3 length is 15 residues. Germline loops: CDR1 SGHTA, CDR2 FQGNSA. V dropped 1 base and J dropped 5 bases, with 12 bases sitting between them. The CDR3 DNA sequence: TGTGCCAGCAGCTTAGAATCCTATTTTAACAATGAGCAGTTCTTC. Translated: CASSLESYFNNEQFF. The full variable domain, completed using reference TRBV7-2 and TRBJ2-1, is GAGVSQSPSNKVTEKGKDVELRCDPISGHTALYWYRQSLGQGLEFLIYFQGNSAPDKSGLPSDRFSAERTGGSVSTLTIQRTQQEDSAVYLCASSLESYFNNEQFFGPGTRLTVL.

Only a few counts were recorded for this clonotype. The CDR3 spells CASSQDFGGLPGELFF. In DNA, the CDR3 is TGTGCCAGCAGCCAAGATTTCGGGGGCCTTCCCGGGGAGCTGTTTTTT. The chain is built from TRBV4-2 and TRBJ2-2, with D perhaps being TRBD1 or TRBD2 (6 bases each). V was pared by 0 bases and J by 6 bases, with 14 bases between. This CDR3 contains 16 residues. Per the germline V gene, CDR1 is LGHNA and CDR2 is YNFKEQ.

The chain links TRBV20-1 to TRBJ2-2, with D possibly matching TRBD1 (7 bases). V was trimmed by 5 bases and J by 6 bases, leaving 13 bases between them. The CDR3 is 13 amino acids. Germline lookup yields CDR1 DFQATT and CDR2 SNEGSKA (reference sequence). The CDR3 nucleotides are TGCAGTGCTCGCGACAGGGAGGCCGGGGAGCTGTTTTTT. This gives the protein CSARDREAGELFF.